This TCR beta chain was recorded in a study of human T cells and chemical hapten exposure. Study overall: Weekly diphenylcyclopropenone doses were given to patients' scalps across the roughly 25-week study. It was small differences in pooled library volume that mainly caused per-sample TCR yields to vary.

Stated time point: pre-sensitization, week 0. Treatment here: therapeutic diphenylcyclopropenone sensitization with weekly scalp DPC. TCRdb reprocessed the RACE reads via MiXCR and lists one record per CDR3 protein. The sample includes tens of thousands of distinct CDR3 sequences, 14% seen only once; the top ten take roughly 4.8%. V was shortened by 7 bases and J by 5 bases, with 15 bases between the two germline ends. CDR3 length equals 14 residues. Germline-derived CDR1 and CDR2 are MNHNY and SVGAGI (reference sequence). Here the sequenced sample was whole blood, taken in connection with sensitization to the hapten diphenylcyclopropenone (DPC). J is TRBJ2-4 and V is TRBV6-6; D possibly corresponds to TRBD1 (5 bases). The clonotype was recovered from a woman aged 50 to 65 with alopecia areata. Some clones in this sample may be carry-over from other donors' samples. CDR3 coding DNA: TGTGCCAGCATGTCCAGGACATACGAAAACATTCAGTACTTC. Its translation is CASMSRTYENIQYF.